This TCR beta chain was retrieved from a study of blood T cell repertoires in COVID-19. Study details: The United States, Italy and Spain supplied acute and convalescent COVID-19 samples. From T cells, B-cell-depleted T cells, or PBMCs came the material, which was cDNA or gDNA.

This clone has only one observation. TCRdb's table, derived via immunoSEQ multiplex PCR, lists solely in-frame clones and lacks some. The table lists more than 300,000 clones, roughly 89% of them singletons. Trimming took off 0 bases at V and 6 bases at J, with 10 bases between the two ends. The CDR3 is made up of 15 amino acids. Germline V gene lookup returns CDR1 SGHNT and CDR2 YYREEE (reference sequence). Sequencing used peripheral blood. The V gene is TRBV5-4, the J gene TRBJ1-6; no clear D gene. This clonotype originated in a woman in her twenties or thirties with COVID-19, enrolled during active disease. CDR3 amino acids: CASSLGLQSNSPLHF. CDR3 coding DNA: TGTGCCAGCAGCTTGGGGTTACAGAGTAATTCACCCCTCCACTTT. Filled out from reference TRBV5-4 and TRBJ1-6, the complete variable domain reads ETGVTQSPTHLIKTRGQQVTLRCSSQSGHNTVSWYQQALGQGPQFIFQYYREEENGRGNFPPRFSGLQFPNYSSELNVNALELDDSALYLCASSLGLQSNSPLHFGNGTRLTVT.